This TCR beta chain was captured in a study of cytomegalovirus exposure and HLA in healthy donors. Study-level information: The study placed around 80% of its approximately 360 genotyped donors in the Caucasian-associated ancestry cluster.

General study results and limits: Common viral pathogens seemed, in a later analysis, to connect with several of the most significant clusters.

Primers: 60 Vbeta forward and 13 Jbeta reverse. Repertoires were generated with immunoSEQ multiplex PCR, while TCRdb's copy carries only in-frame clones and drops some. The sample table includes about 140,000 clones. Healthy individuals who donated bone marrow served as the donors. To note about this clone: The target antigen is unknown.

The CDR3 runs to 13 residues. The germline gives CDR1 LGHNA, CDR2 YSLEER. V lost 0 bases and J 7 bases, leaving 7 bases between the germline ends. This chain links TRBV4-3 with TRBJ1-5; D is unresolved. The TCR sequence derives from a woman aged 18-29 years in good health and CMV-seronegative. The sequencing input was PBMCs. The CDR3 sequence is CASSQDPRQPQHF. The CDR3, as DNA: TGCGCCAGCAGCCAAGATCCCCGGCAGCCCCAGCATTTT.